The 27 T cell receptor beta chains below all came from one sample that was sequenced in a study of OX40 agonist ivuxolimab in advanced cancers. The library was prepared using the immunoSEQ multiplex PCR assay. Held by TCRdb, this immuneACCESS table contains in-frame sequences only and omits some clones. Under half of the omission traces to an unresolved V gene where checked; the cause of the rest is unknown. The sample table shows tens of thousands of clones, and about 92% are seen once. The top ten hold around 1.1% of the sample. Here the sequenced sample was CD4+ or CD8+ T cells sorted from blood, taken in a trial of the OX40 agonist ivuxolimab. The receptors here all came from an adult with an advanced solid tumor such as melanoma, head and neck, liver or kidney cancer.

V usage is TRBV27 and J usage is TRBJ2-1; 13 bases line up with TRBD2. Germline V gene lookup returns CDR1 MNHEY and CDR2 SMNVEV (reference sequence). With V trimmed by 6 bases and J by 9 bases, 5 bases remained unmatched. The CDR3 contains 14 residues. The CDR3 protein is CASSTSGGAREQFF. DNA of the CDR3: TGTGCCAGCAGCACTAGCGGGGGGGCACGTGAGCAGTTCTTC.

This chain uses TRBV7-9 with TRBJ2-2; tentatively, D is TRBD2 (5 bases). Trimming stripped 2 bases from V and 0 bases from J, with 7 bases between. CDR1 and CDR2 (germline): SEHNR, FQNEAQ (reference sequence). This CDR3 is 15 amino acids long. The CDR3 loop reads CASSLRGSNTGELFF. DNA for the CDR3: TGTGCCAGCAGCTTACGAGGGTCGAACACCGGGGAGCTGTTTTTT.

This chain uses TRBV18 with TRBJ1-6; TRBD1 aligns across 8 bases. CDR1 and CDR2 (germline): KGHSH, LQKENI. The V gene end was trimmed by 6 bases and the J gene end by 5 bases; junction bases not matched to a gene: 6. The length of the CDR3 is 15 residues. The CDR3 DNA follows: TGTGCCAGCTCGCCGACAGGGGCAGATAATTCACCCCTCCACTTT. This codes for CASSPTGADNSPLHF.

This rearrangement joins TRBV6-5 to TRBJ2-3; tentatively, D is TRBD2 (6 bases). The V gene's germline CDR1 is MNHEY and CDR2 SVGAGI. Trimming left V 10 bases short and J 0 bases short, with 11 bases between. The CDR3 has 13 amino acids. The CDR3 DNA reads TGTGCCATCGGGACTGAGAGCACAGATACGCAGTATTTT. Its protein is CAIGTESTDTQYF.

This clone was counted between two and nine times. The CDR3 DNA sequence: TGTGCCAGAAGCTCAAGGGGTTGTAGCAATCAGCCCCAGCATTTT. It specifies CARSSRGCSNQPQHF. J is TRBJ1-5 and V is TRBV5-3; a weak D match, TRBD1 (5 bases). TRBV5-3 is designated an ORF whose function remains uncertain. Trimming left V 3 bases short and J 0 bases short, with 10 bases between. The length of the CDR3 is 15 residues.

This chain links TRBV6-1 with TRBJ2-1; D possibly corresponds to TRBD1 (5 bases). Germline CDR1 MNHNS, CDR2 SASEGT. V lost 3 bases and J lost 8, with 11 bases in between. The CDR3 sequence is 13 residues long. CDR3 in amino acids: CASSDTSRDEQFF. The CDR3 bases are TGTGCCAGCAGTGATACGAGCAGGGATGAGCAGTTCTTC.

V and J are TRBV6-6 and TRBJ2-3; possibly TRBD1 or TRBD2 for D (6 bases each). Germline V lookup: CDR1 MNHNY, CDR2 SVGAGI (reference sequence). There are 14 residues in the CDR3. Trimming removed 6 bases from V and 5 bases from J, with 15 bases in between. The CDR3 DNA reads TGTGCCAGCAGGAGGGACGGGGGACAAGATACGCAGTATTTT. This codes for CASRRDGGQDTQYF.

The chain couples TRBV11-2 to TRBJ2-3; D is undetermined. From germline, CDR1 is SGHAT and CDR2 FQNNGV. Trimming stripped 2 bases from V and 6 bases from J, with 12 bases between. The CDR3 is 14 amino acids. The CDR3 loop is CASSLNSLADTQYF. Written as DNA, the CDR3 is TGTGCCAGCAGCTTAAACTCCCTGGCCGATACGCAGTATTTT. The complete variable domain, with remaining parts taken from reference TRBV11-2 and TRBJ2-3, reads EAGVAQSPRYKIIEKRQSVAFWCNPISGHATLYWYQQILGQGPKLLIQFQNNGVVDDSQLPKDRFSAERLKGVDSTLKIQPAKLEDSAVYLCASSLNSLADTQYFGPGTRLTVL.

The chain links TRBV6-1 to TRBJ2-1; D may be TRBD1 (5 bases). CDR1 and CDR2 (germline): MNHNS, SASEGT. The CDR3 sequence is 14 residues long. Trimming removed 6 bases at V and 3 bases at J, with 12 bases between. The CDR3 sequence: CASRDTQFYNEQFF. In DNA, the CDR3 is TGTGCCAGCAGGGACACCCAATTCTACAATGAGCAGTTCTTC.

The genes are TRBV2 and TRBJ1-5; D call uncertain. CDR3 size: 13 residues. V dropped 4 bases and J dropped 7 bases, with 11 bases sitting between them. CDR1 SNHLY and CDR2 FYNNEI come from the germline V gene. This CDR3 is CASSVRGRQPQHF. Here the CDR3 DNA reads TGTGCCAGCAGTGTTCGAGGGAGGCAGCCCCAGCATTTT. Full variable domain (rest looked up from reference TRBV2 and TRBJ1-5): EPEVTQTPSHQVTQMGQEVILRCVPISNHLYFYWYRQILGQKVEFLVSFYNNEISEKSEIFDDQFSVERPDGSNFTLKIRSTKLEDSAMYFCASSVRGRQPQHFGDGTRLSIL.

This clone is medium-sized (0.01 to 0.1%). The chain links TRBV6-5 to TRBJ1-5; D not resolved. The V end lost 0 bases, the J end lost 4 bases, and 10 bases lay between the germline ends. The CDR3 consists of 15 residues. Germline-derived CDR1 and CDR2 are MNHEY and SVGAGI. The CDR3 sequence is CASSYSIGRNQPQHF. The CDR3 DNA reads TGTGCCAGCAGTTACTCGATCGGAAGGAATCAGCCCCAGCATTTT.

The table lists this clone with a few counts. The chain employs TRBV2 and TRBJ1-1; 7 bases fit TRBD1. The CDR3 runs 14 residues. After removal of 4 bases from V and 3 bases from J, the junction contained 5 bases not matched to a gene. CDR1 and CDR2 from the germline V gene are SNHLY and FYNNEI. Here the CDR3 DNA reads TGTGCCAGCAGTGTAACAGGGGTATACACTGAAGCTTTCTTT. This codes for CASSVTGVYTEAFF.

The rearrangement links TRBV7-9 to TRBJ2-3; the D is unclear. The CDR3 has 14 amino acids. The germline CDR1 and CDR2 sequences are SEHNR and FQNEAQ (reference sequence). Between the trimmed V and J ends, which lost 3 bases and 1 base, there was a span of 8 bases. The CDR3 bases are TGTGCCAGCAGCTTGTCAGGCGGCACAGATACGCAGTATTTT. It codes for CASSLSGGTDTQYF.

CDR3 region: CASSIPGINTEAFF. The CDR3 DNA sequence: TGTGCCAGTAGTATCCCCGGGATAAACACTGAAGCTTTCTTT. This sequence joins TRBV19 and TRBJ1-1; D gene uncertain. Looked up from germline, CDR1 is LNHDA and CDR2 is SQIVND (reference sequence). The CDR3 is made up of 14 amino acids. Trimming pared 3 bases from V and 2 bases from J, leaving 10 bases between.

CDR3 coding DNA: TGTGCCAGCAGCTTAAGCACCGGGGAGCTGTTTTTT. Protein product: CASSLSTGELFF. J is TRBJ2-2 and V is TRBV7-6; no clear D gene. Germline V CDR1 and CDR2: SGHVS, FNYEAQ. The CDR3 has 12 amino acids. Trimming took 2 bases from V and 4 from J, leaving 2 bases between them.

The chain uses TRBV6-5 and TRBJ2-7; D uncertain. The CDR3 is made up of 14 amino acids. Germline V lookup: CDR1 MNHEY, CDR2 SVGAGI. V was cut by 6 bases and J by 4 bases, with 16 bases left in between. The CDR3 nucleotides read TGTGCCAGCAGCGGCAGACCCTTACAATACGAGCAGTACTTC. This translates into CASSGRPLQYEQYF.

J is TRBJ1-5 and V is TRBV19; D uncertain. The V gene lost 11 bases and the J gene lost 2 bases, with 16 bases spanning the gap. The germline V gene encodes CDR1 LNHDA and CDR2 SQIVND (reference sequence). The CDR3 is 14 amino acids. The DNA of the CDR3 is TGTGCCTCCACAACCGAGAGAGGCAATCAGCCCCAGCATTTT. It codes for CASTTERGNQPQHF.

The V call is TRBV2, the J call TRBJ1-1; D unclear. Germline V lookup: CDR1 SNHLY, CDR2 FYNNEI. The CDR3 totals 11 residues. V dropped 3 bases and J dropped 6 bases, with 5 bases sitting between them. CDR3 in amino acids: CASSDTPEAFF. CDR3 bases: TGTGCCAGCAGTGACACCCCTGAAGCTTTCTTT.

This chain connects TRBV14 to TRBJ2-7; possibly TRBD1 or TRBD2 for D (5 bases each). In germline, CDR1 is SGHDN, CDR2 FVKESK. The CDR3 covers 16 residues. The V end lost 4 bases, the J end lost 3 bases, and 19 bases lay between the germline ends. CDR3 loop: CASSPDIFRDGYEQYF. CDR3 nucleotide sequence: TGTGCCAGCAGCCCCGATATCTTCAGGGACGGCTACGAGCAGTACTTC.

As DNA, the CDR3 is TGTGCCAGCAGTGAAAGCAGAGCGCGCTATGGCTACACCTTC. This encodes CASSESRARYGYTF. V and J are TRBV6-1 and TRBJ1-2; D gene unclear. V was cut by 2 bases and J by 4 bases, with 11 bases left in between. This CDR3 is 14 amino acids long. Germline CDR1 is MNHNS and CDR2 is SASEGT.

The V gene is TRBV6-5, the J gene TRBJ1-2, with D perhaps matching TRBD1 (6 bases). Germline-derived CDR1 and CDR2 are MNHEY and SVGAGI. V was cut by 2 bases and J by 5 bases, with 18 bases left in between. This CDR3 comprises 16 residues. The DNA for the CDR3 is TGTGCCAGCAGTTACAGCCTACCGGACAGACGATATGGCTACACCTTC. Its translation is CASSYSLPDRRYGYTF.

The chain combines TRBV15 with TRBJ1-2; 9 nucleotides line up with TRBD1. Germline V gives CDR1 LNHNV, CDR2 YYDKDF (reference sequence). V shed 2 bases and J 1 base; nucleotides not matched to a gene: 5. This CDR3 spans 16 amino acids. In nucleotides, the CDR3 is TGTGCCACCAGCAGAAACGACAGGGGGGTTAACTATGGCTACACCTTC. Its translation: CATSRNDRGVNYGYTF.

V and J are TRBV6-1 and TRBJ2-5; weak D call: TRBD2 (6 bases). With 10 bases removed from V and 5 bases from J, the gap between germline ends came to 17 bases. This CDR3 contains 13 residues. Germline values: CDR1 MNHNS, CDR2 SASEGT. CDR3: CANEIDSGETQYF. For the CDR3, the DNA is TGTGCCAACGAAATTGACAGCGGGGAGACCCAGTACTTC.

The chain uses TRBV5-1 and TRBJ1-1; TRBD1 is a possible D gene (5 bases). The V and J ends lost 5 bases and 0 bases respectively, with 14 bases between them. The CDR3 has 15 amino acids. Germline V CDR1 and CDR2: SGHRS, YFSETQ. The DNA of the CDR3 is TGCGCCAGCAGACCTGAGACAGCTATGAACACTGAAGCTTTCTTT. It encodes CASRPETAMNTEAFF.

The chain carries TRBV30 and TRBJ2-7; a possible D gene is TRBD2 (6 bases). V shed 2 bases and J shed 0 bases, with 11 bases lying between them. The CDR3 length is 14 residues. CDR1 and CDR2 (germline): GTSNPN, SVGIG (reference sequence). The CDR3 region is CAWSRAGLSYEQYF. The CDR3 coding sequence is TGTGCCTGGAGTAGGGCGGGGCTCTCCTACGAGCAGTACTTC.

The chain combines TRBV7-7 with TRBJ2-5; 10 bases fit TRBD1. Looked up from germline, CDR1 is SSHAT and CDR2 is FNYEAQ (reference sequence). CDR3 length: 15 amino acids. Trimming cost V 5 bases and J 5 bases; bases outside gene matches: 8. The CDR3 DNA sequence: TGTGCCAGCAGCCGCGGGGACAGGGGCGAGGAGACCCAGTACTTC. This encodes CASSRGDRGEETQYF.

The chain employs TRBV11-2 and TRBJ1-4; D not resolved. The CDR3 extends over 13 amino acids. V was cut by 1 base and J by 0 bases, with 0 bases left in between. CDR1 SGHAT and CDR2 FQNNGV come from the germline V gene. CDR3 coding DNA: TGTGCCAGCAGCTTAGCAACTAATGAAAAACTGTTTTTT. It is translated as CASSLATNEKLFF.